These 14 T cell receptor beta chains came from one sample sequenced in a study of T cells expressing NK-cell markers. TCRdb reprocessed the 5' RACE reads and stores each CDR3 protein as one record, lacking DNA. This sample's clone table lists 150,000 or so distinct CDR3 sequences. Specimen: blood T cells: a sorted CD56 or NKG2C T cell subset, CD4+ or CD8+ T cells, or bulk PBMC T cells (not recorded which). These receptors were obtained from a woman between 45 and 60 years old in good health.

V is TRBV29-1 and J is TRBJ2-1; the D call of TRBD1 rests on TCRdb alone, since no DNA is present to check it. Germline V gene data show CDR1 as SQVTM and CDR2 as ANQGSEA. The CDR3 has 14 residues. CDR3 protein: CSVDPLGQNNEQFF.

The CDR3: CATQATSGRKETQYF. The chain carries TRBV6-5 and TRBJ2-5; with no DNA, the TCRdb D assignment of TRBD2 cannot be verified. This CDR3 has 15 amino acids. Germline V gene sequence: CDR1 MNHEY, CDR2 SVGAGI.

This CDR3 is CASSQRQNTGELFF. The chain carries TRBV4-1 and TRBJ2-2. Germline CDR1 reads MGHRA; CDR2 reads YSYEKL. This CDR3 has 14 residues.

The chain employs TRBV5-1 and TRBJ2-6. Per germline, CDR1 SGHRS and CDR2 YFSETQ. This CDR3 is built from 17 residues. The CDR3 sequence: CASSFKREVAGANVLTF.

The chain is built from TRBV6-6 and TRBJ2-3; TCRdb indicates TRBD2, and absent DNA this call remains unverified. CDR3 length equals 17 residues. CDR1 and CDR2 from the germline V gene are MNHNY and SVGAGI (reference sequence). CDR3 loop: CASSRGGRAGDTDTQYF.

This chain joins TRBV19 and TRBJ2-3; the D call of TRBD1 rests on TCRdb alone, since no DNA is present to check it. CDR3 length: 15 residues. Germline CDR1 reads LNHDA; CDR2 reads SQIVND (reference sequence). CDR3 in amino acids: CASSIPGQRTDTQYF.

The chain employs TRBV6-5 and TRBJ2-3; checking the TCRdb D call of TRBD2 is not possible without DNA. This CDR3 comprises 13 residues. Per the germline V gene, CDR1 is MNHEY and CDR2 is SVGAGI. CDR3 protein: CASTHPEEGTQYF.

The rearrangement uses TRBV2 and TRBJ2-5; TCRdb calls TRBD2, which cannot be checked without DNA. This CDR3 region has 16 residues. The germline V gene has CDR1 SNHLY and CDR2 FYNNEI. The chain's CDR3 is CASSADGGRLEETQYF. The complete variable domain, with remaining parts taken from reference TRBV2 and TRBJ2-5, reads EPEVTQTPSHQVTQMGQEVILRCVPISNHLYFYWYRQILGQKVEFLVSFYNNEISEKSEIFDDQFSVERPDGSNFTLKIRSTKLEDSAMYFCASSADGGRLEETQYFGPGTRLLVL.

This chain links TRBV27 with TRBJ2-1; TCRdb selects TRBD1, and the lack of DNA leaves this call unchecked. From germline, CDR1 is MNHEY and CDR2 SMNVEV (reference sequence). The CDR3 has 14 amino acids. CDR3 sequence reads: CASNSGTGNDEQFF.

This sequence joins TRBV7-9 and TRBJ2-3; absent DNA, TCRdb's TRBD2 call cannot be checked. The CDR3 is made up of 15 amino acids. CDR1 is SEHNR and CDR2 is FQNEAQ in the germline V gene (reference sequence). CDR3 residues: CASSTGTSPSDTQYF.

CDR3 amino acids: CSARPGGPTYSYNEQFF. The rearrangement uses TRBV20-1 and TRBJ2-1; there is no DNA to check the TCRdb D call of TRBD2. This CDR3 is built from 17 residues. CDR1 and CDR2 from the germline V gene are DFQATT and SNEGSKA (reference sequence).

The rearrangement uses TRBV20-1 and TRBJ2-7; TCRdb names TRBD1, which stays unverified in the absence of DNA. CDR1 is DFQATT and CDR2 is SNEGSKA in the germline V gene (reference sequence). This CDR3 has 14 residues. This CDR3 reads CSALGQGPFYEQYF.

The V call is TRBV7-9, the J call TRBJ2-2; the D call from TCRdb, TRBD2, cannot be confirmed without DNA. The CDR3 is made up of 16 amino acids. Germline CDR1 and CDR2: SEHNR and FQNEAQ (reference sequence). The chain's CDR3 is CASRSRLAANTGELFF.

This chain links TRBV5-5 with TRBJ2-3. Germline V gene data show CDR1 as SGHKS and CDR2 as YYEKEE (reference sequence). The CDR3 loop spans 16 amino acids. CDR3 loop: CASSSVTGANTDTQYF.